The 31 T cell receptor beta chains below all came from one sample that was sequenced in a study of identifying expanded T cells in peripheral blood. The repertoire was sequenced with immunoSEQ multiplex PCR; TCRdb's copy has only in-frame clones and lacks some. This table has 100,000 to 150,000 clones, roughly 90% appearing once. The sequenced material came from blood. These receptors all come from a person between 18 and 75 years old in good health.

The chain uses TRBV5-1 and TRBJ2-3; TRBD1 matches 8 bases. Germline CDR1 reads SGHRS; CDR2 reads YFSETQ. Losses at the gene ends were 0 bases for V and 1 base for J; bases not matched to a gene: 4. The CDR3 is 16 amino acids. The CDR3 is CASSLADRGGTDTQYF. In DNA form, the CDR3 reads TGCGCCAGCAGCTTGGCCGACAGGGGTGGCACAGATACGCAGTATTTT.

This clone was counted only a few times. The chain couples TRBV6-6 to TRBJ1-2, with no clear D. The V end lost 7 bases, the J end lost 5 bases, and 17 bases lay between the germline ends. The CDR3 has 14 residues. Germline CDR1 reads MNHNY; CDR2 reads SVGAGI (reference sequence). Here the CDR3 reads CASTPRSDGYGYTF. DNA for the CDR3: TGTGCCAGCACCCCGAGGAGCGATGGTTATGGCTACACCTTC.

The genes are TRBV13 and TRBJ2-7; 8 positions agree with TRBD1. This CDR3 region has 15 residues. The germline V gene encodes CDR1 PRHDT and CDR2 FYEKMQ (reference sequence). V shed 5 bases and J 4 bases; nucleotides not matched to a gene: 10. Here the CDR3 reads CASSPRQGASYEQYF. CDR3 DNA: TGTGCCAGCAGCCCCCGGCAGGGGGCGTCGTACGAGCAGTACTTC.

The chain couples TRBV19 to TRBJ1-1; D unresolved. From germline, CDR1 is LNHDA and CDR2 SQIVND (reference sequence). This CDR3 region has 13 residues. V was shortened by 5 bases and J by 7 bases, with 14 bases between the two germline ends. The CDR3 sequence is CASSDNGFDEAFF. For the CDR3, the DNA is TGTGCCAGTAGTGACAACGGCTTCGATGAAGCTTTCTTT.

The V gene is TRBV7-2, the J gene TRBJ1-1; 8 positions match TRBD1. Germline-derived CDR1 and CDR2 are SGHTA and FQGNSA. J was trimmed by 4 bases and V by 5 bases; bases with no gene match: 9. The CDR3 contains 15 residues. The CDR3 nucleotides are TGTGCCAGCAGCCCTCATCAGGGGGCCAGCACTGAAGCTTTCTTT. Translating it yields CASSPHQGASTEAFF.

The chain links TRBV28 to TRBJ1-3; 7 nucleotides line up with TRBD1. With 1 base clipped from V and 3 bases from J, the junction kept 12 bases outside the gene matches. Germline CDR1 and CDR2: MDHEN and SYDVKM. The CDR3 extends over 18 amino acids. The CDR3 here is CASSLFYVTGSGGNTIYF. In DNA form, the CDR3 reads TGTGCCAGCAGTTTATTTTACGTGACAGGGAGTGGTGGAAACACCATATATTTT. Supplemented by reference TRBV28 and TRBJ1-3, the full variable domain reads DVKVTQSSRYLVKRTGEKVFLECVQDMDHENMFWYRQDPGLGLRLIYFSYDVKMKEKGDIPEGYSVSREKKERFSLILESASTNQTSMYLCASSLFYVTGSGGNTIYFGEGSWLTVV.

The chain is built from TRBV10-3 and TRBJ2-1, with 15 bases aligning to TRBD2. This CDR3 comprises 15 residues. CDR1 ENHRY and CDR2 SYGVKD come from the germline V gene. Trimming at V came to 10 bases and at J to 8 bases, leaving 9 bases not matched to a gene. Written as DNA, the CDR3 is TGTGCCACCGCCGGGACTAGCGGGAGGTGGGATGAGCAGTTCTTC. Translated: CATAGTSGRWDEQFF.

The rearrangement uses TRBV7-7 and TRBJ2-5, with D maybe TRBD1 (6 bases). Trimming took off 2 bases at V and 5 bases at J, with 12 bases between the two ends. Germline V gene lookup returns CDR1 SSHAT and CDR2 FNYEAQ (reference sequence). The CDR3 covers 14 residues. Here the CDR3 DNA reads TGTGCCAGCAGCTTATCCAGGGGCGGCGAGACCCAGTACTTC. It yields the protein CASSLSRGGETQYF.

The sample holds one count of this clone. The rearrangement links TRBV19 to TRBJ1-1; TRBD1 might be the D (5 bases). Germline V gene lookup returns CDR1 LNHDA and CDR2 SQIVND (reference sequence). The CDR3 has 18 amino acids. Trimming pared 5 bases from V and 3 bases from J, leaving 25 bases between. DNA for the CDR3: TGTGCCAGTAGTTGGGGACTCGAGCGAGGTCGTCGGGACACTGAAGCTTTCTTT. Its translation: CASSWGLERGRRDTEAFF. The whole variable domain, remainder taken from reference TRBV19 and TRBJ1-1, is DGGITQSPKYLFRKEGQNVTLSCEQNLNHDAMYWYRQDPGQGLRLIYYSQIVNDFQKGDIAEGYSVSREKKESFPLTVTSAQKNPTAFYLCASSWGLERGRRDTEAFFGQGTRLTVV.

The chain carries TRBV4-2 and TRBJ1-6, with TRBD1 matching 7 bases. The length of the CDR3 is 17 residues. CDR1 and CDR2 from the germline V gene are LGHNA and YNFKEQ. With 4 bases clipped from V and 4 bases from J, the junction kept 10 bases outside the gene matches. CDR3 bases: TGTGCCAGCAGCCCGACACGGACAGGACCGTATAATTCACCCCTCCACTTT. Translated, it gives CASSPTRTGPYNSPLHF.

This CDR3 is CASTITSGTGETQYF. The CDR3 DNA follows: TGTGCCAGCACTATAACCTCCGGGACGGGCGAGACCCAGTACTTC. The rearrangement uses TRBV2 and TRBJ2-5; D possibly matches TRBD1 or TRBD2 (5 bases each). The germline gives CDR1 SNHLY, CDR2 FYNNEI. This CDR3 is built from 15 residues. Deletions cut 7 bases from V and 5 bases from J, with 20 bases between.

In its sample, this clone was seen once. The CDR3 spells CASSPVGPSYEQYF. CDR3 sequence (DNA): TGTGCCAGCAGCCCAGTCGGGCCCTCCTACGAGCAGTACTTC. V usage is TRBV7-9 and J usage is TRBJ2-7; D unresolved. Trimming took off 5 bases at V and 0 bases at J, with 11 bases between the two ends. The CDR3 covers 14 residues. Germline lookup yields CDR1 SEHNR and CDR2 FQNEAQ (reference sequence).

The chain links TRBV5-1 to TRBJ1-2, with a weak D call TRBD1 (6 bases). Trimming took off 0 bases at V and 3 bases at J, with 6 bases between the two ends. This CDR3 contains 13 residues. Germline lookup yields CDR1 SGHRS and CDR2 YFSETQ. CDR3 sequence reads: CASSLDRDYGYTF. The CDR3, as DNA: TGCGCCAGCAGCTTGGACAGGGACTATGGCTACACCTTC.

V usage is TRBV4-3 and J usage is TRBJ1-3; D possibly corresponds to TRBD1 (6 bases). Trimming shortened V by 1 base and J by 8 bases, and 9 bases separated the two germline ends. CDR3 size: 13 residues. Germline-derived CDR1 and CDR2 are LGHNA and YSLEER. CDR3: CASSQVRGHTIYF. The CDR3 DNA reads TGCGCCAGCAGCCAAGTCCGGGGGCACACCATATATTTT.

The chain employs TRBV28 and TRBJ1-3, with TRBD1 identical over 10 bases. This CDR3 has 15 amino acids. The germline V gene has CDR1 MDHEN and CDR2 SYDVKM. Trimming cost V 6 bases and J 6 bases; bases outside gene matches: 8. CDR3 sequence: CASSLPGTGANTIYF. CDR3 nucleotide sequence: TGTGCCAGCAGCCTCCCAGGGACAGGGGCAAACACCATATATTTT.

This sequence joins TRBV29-1 and TRBJ2-3; D is unclear. CDR1 SQVTM and CDR2 ANQGSEA come from the germline V gene. The CDR3 is made up of 15 amino acids. Trimming took off 5 bases at V and 4 bases at J, with 19 bases between the two ends. In DNA, the CDR3 is TGCAGCGTTCCTGCCGGGCGTAAAGGCCCAGATACGCAGTATTTT. This gives the protein CSVPAGRKGPDTQYF.

The chain couples TRBV4-2 to TRBJ2-2; tentatively, D is TRBD2 (6 bases). CDR3 length: 16 residues. Germline CDR1 reads LGHNA; CDR2 reads YNFKEQ. V was pared by 0 bases and J by 6 bases, with 14 bases between. CDR3 bases: TGTGCCAGCAGCCAAGAGGAGGGAACGGCCGCCGGGGAGCTGTTTTTT. Amino acid sequence: CASSQEEGTAAGELFF.

The chain carries TRBV30 and TRBJ1-4; TRBD1 is a possible D gene (6 bases). The CDR3 has 10 amino acids. Germline V gene lookup returns CDR1 GTSNPN and CDR2 SVGIG (reference sequence). Trimming left V 5 bases short and J 8 bases short, with 6 bases between. The CDR3 region is CAWGTEKLFF. In DNA form, the CDR3 reads TGTGCCTGGGGGACAGAAAAACTGTTTTTT.

This sequence joins TRBV29-1 and TRBJ2-7; 7 positions match TRBD1. V shed 6 bases and J 1 base; nucleotides not matched to a gene: 6. Germline values: CDR1 SQVTM, CDR2 ANQGSEA. CDR3 size: 13 residues. The CDR3 DNA reads as TGCAGCGTCCGTTTGGACAGGTCCTACGAGCAGTACTTC. Protein product: CSVRLDRSYEQYF.

CDR3 sequence (DNA): TGTGCCAGCAGGGACAGCGGCGTGGAGACCCAGTACTTC. This sequence encodes CASRDSGVETQYF. The chain joins TRBV6-1 to TRBJ2-5; D perhaps matches TRBD1 (6 bases). The V gene lost 6 bases and the J gene lost 5 bases, with 13 bases spanning the gap. This CDR3 comprises 13 residues. Germline lookup yields CDR1 MNHNS and CDR2 SASEGT.

This chain connects TRBV28 to TRBJ1-4; D is possibly TRBD1 (6 bases). The CDR3 covers 15 residues. From germline, CDR1 is MDHEN and CDR2 SYDVKM. V lost 4 bases to trimming and J lost 5 bases, with 14 bases between them. CDR3: CASSSIGGLNEKLFF. The DNA for the CDR3 is TGTGCCAGCAGTTCCATTGGGGGGCTCAATGAAAAACTGTTTTTT.

The CDR3 sequence: CASSRQGVAGLAKNIQYF. Here the CDR3 DNA reads TGTGCCAGCAGTCGCCAGGGGGTAGCGGGATTAGCCAAAAACATTCAGTACTTC. This rearrangement joins TRBV27 to TRBJ2-4; D perhaps matches TRBD2 (8 bases). V was clipped by 5 bases and J by 0 bases, with 20 bases between them. The germline gives CDR1 MNHEY, CDR2 SMNVEV (reference sequence). The CDR3 totals 18 residues.

CDR3 loop: CASSPRTGPGTDTQYF. DNA for the CDR3: TGTGCCAGCAGCCCGCGGACAGGGCCTGGGACAGATACGCAGTATTTT. The V gene is TRBV14, the J gene TRBJ2-3; TRBD1 matches 8 bases. From germline, CDR1 is SGHDN and CDR2 FVKESK. Trimming took 4 bases from V and 3 from J; bases not matched to a gene: 9. The CDR3 is made up of 16 amino acids.

The rearrangement uses TRBV5-5 and TRBJ2-7, with TRBD1 matching over 7 bases. Looked up from germline, CDR1 is SGHKS and CDR2 is YYEKEE (reference sequence). The CDR3 spans 15 residues. V lost 4 bases and J lost 4; bases outside the gene matches: 11. The CDR3 sequence: CASSATGTARYEQYF. The CDR3 DNA is TGTGCCAGCAGCGCGACCGGGACAGCTAGGTACGAGCAGTACTTC.

This chain uses TRBV7-2 with TRBJ2-3; D gene unclear. The CDR3 is 15 residues long. Between the trimmed V and J ends, which lost 3 bases and 0 bases, there was a span of 10 bases. The germline V gene has CDR1 SGHTA and CDR2 FQGNSA. Here the CDR3 DNA reads TGTGCCAGCAGCTTGGGTAACCCTAGCACAGATACGCAGTATTTT. Translation: CASSLGNPSTDTQYF.

A single count supports this clone. This chain uses TRBV5-1 with TRBJ2-5; D unresolved. The CDR3 totals 11 residues. V was trimmed by 5 bases and J by 3 bases, leaving 5 bases between them. The germline CDR1 and CDR2 sequences are SGHRS and YFSETQ. The CDR3 sequence: CASRAEETQYF. CDR3 DNA: TGCGCCAGCAGGGCAGAAGAGACCCAGTACTTC.

The chain uses TRBV25-1 and TRBJ2-1; 7 bases map to TRBD2. Per germline, CDR1 MGHDK and CDR2 SYGVNS. There are 16 residues in the CDR3. The junction had 12 bases not matched to a gene; V was cut back by 6 bases and J by 4 bases. The CDR3 sequence: CASRPQGGADYNEQFF. The DNA of the CDR3 is TGTGCCAGCAGGCCCCAGGGAGGGGCAGATTACAATGAGCAGTTCTTC.

V gene TRBV5-1 combines with J gene TRBJ1-6; D remains ambiguous. CDR1 is SGHRS, CDR2 YFSETQ, per germline. The CDR3 loop spans 19 amino acids. V was clipped by 1 base and J by 0 bases, with 17 bases between them. CDR3 sequence (DNA): TGCGCCAGCAGCTTGAAAACCCGTATTCCGGACTCCTATAATTCACCCCTCCACTTT. The encoded protein is CASSLKTRIPDSYNSPLHF.

The rearrangement links TRBV6-1 to TRBJ1-6, with TRBD1 as a possible D gene (6 bases). The CDR3 is 13 amino acids. Germline V gene lookup returns CDR1 MNHNS and CDR2 SASEGT. The V end lost 5 bases, the J end lost 10 bases, and 12 bases lay between the germline ends. The CDR3 DNA is TGTGCCAGCAGTTGGGGGCCGAGATCACCCCTCCACTTT. This encodes CASSWGPRSPLHF.

The V call is TRBV14, the J call TRBJ2-2; 8 bases agree with TRBD2. Germline CDR1 and CDR2: SGHDN and FVKESK. CDR3 length: 16 amino acids. After removal of 4 bases from V and 3 bases from J, the junction contained 7 bases not matched to a gene. CDR3 amino acids: CASSPYPTSDTGELFF. DNA of the CDR3: TGTGCCAGCAGCCCATACCCGACTAGCGACACCGGGGAGCTGTTTTTT.

The genes are TRBV28 and TRBJ1-1; no reliable D call. The CDR3 runs 13 residues. Germline V gene data show CDR1 as MDHEN and CDR2 as SYDVKM. V was shortened by 7 bases and J by 6 bases, with 15 bases between the two germline ends. The CDR3 reads CASNYGGVAEAFF. The CDR3, as DNA: TGTGCCAGCAATTATGGCGGAGTCGCTGAAGCTTTCTTT.